This T cell receptor beta chain was recovered during a study of T-cell memory formation after mild COVID-19. Findings and caveats of the study: Some SARS-CoV-2-responding clones were already detected in memory before infection. The study found balanced CD4/CD8 in clones contracting day 15 to 85 and a CD4+ lean in later expanders. Shrinking CD4+ clones resided mostly in CM and EM, and CD8+ ones in EMRA. For second-wave clones that peaked at day 37, SARS-CoV-2 specificity went unverified.

This clonotype was detected only a few times. Its specificity is not known. TCRdb independently ran MiXCR on the 5' RACE reads; one entry per CDR3 protein. The sample carries more than 45,000 distinct CDR3 sequences, 9.3% recorded once. Sequencing was carried out using PBMCs or a T cell subset sorted from them (not recorded which). The source is an adult woman who had mild COVID-19 (a few samples of this study predate the infection). Cell type and time point are not known.

The CDR3 nucleotides read TGCAGCGTTGAATACATAGCGGGGGGAAACAATGAGCAGTTCTTC. It specifies CSVEYIAGGNNEQFF. The chain combines TRBV29-1 with TRBJ2-1; 10 bases match TRBD2. Germline CDR1 is SQVTM and CDR2 is ANQGSEA. Trimming cost V 2 bases and J 5 bases; bases outside gene matches: 6. This CDR3 is 15 amino acids long.